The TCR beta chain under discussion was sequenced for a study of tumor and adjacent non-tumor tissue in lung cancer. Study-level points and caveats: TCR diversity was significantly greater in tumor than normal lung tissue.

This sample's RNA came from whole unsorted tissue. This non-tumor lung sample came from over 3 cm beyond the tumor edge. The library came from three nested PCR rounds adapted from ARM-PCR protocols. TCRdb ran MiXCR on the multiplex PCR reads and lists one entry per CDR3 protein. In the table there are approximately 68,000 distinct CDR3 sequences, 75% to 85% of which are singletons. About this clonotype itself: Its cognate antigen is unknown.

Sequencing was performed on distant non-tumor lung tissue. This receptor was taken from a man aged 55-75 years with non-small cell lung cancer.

The CDR3 spells CASSTGIRVAGRNEQYF. As DNA, the CDR3 is TGTGCCAGCAGTACAGGGATTAGGGTAGCGGGAAGGAACGAGCAGTACTTC. V gene TRBV6-6 combines with J gene TRBJ2-7; 8 bases match TRBD2. From germline, CDR1 is MNHNY and CDR2 SVGAGI (reference sequence). The CDR3 sequence is 17 residues long. V was clipped by 5 bases and J by 5 bases; unmatched bases: 17.